This T cell receptor beta chain was retrieved from a study of Graves' ophthalmopathy and Graves' hyperthyroidism. Concerning this clonotype itself: Germline and junction disagree at one end, which may indicate a read error.

The germline V gene has CDR1 SEHNR and CDR2 FQNEAQ (reference sequence). This CDR3 spans 12 amino acids. For repertoire sequencing, the TCR beta CDR3 regions were amplified from RNA transcripts. HTBI primers primed a first-round RT-PCR, and a second-round multiplex PCR followed. Each CDR3 protein is one row after TCRdb ran MiXCR on the multiplex PCR reads. The repertoire holds 500,000 to 800,000 distinct CDR3 sequences, roughly two fifths seen once, with more than 2.5% in the top ten. The TCR sequence derives from an adult man with Graves' ophthalmopathy. The gene calls are TRBV7-9 and TRBJ1-1; 9 positions agree with TRBD1. The sequencing input was peripheral blood. CDR3 coding DNA: TGCGCCAGCAGCTGGGACAGGGATCAAGCTTTCTTT. Amino acid sequence: CASSWDRDQAFF.